Presented here are 26 T cell receptor beta chains from one specimen sequenced in a study of T cell responses to AZD1222 COVID-19 vaccine. The assay was immunoSEQ multiplex PCR, and TCRdb's table has in-frame clones only and misses some. The sample holds 90,000 to 150,000 clones, roughly 84% seen once. Sequencing used peripheral blood, obtained 28 days after the second AZD1222 dose. All receptors derive from an adult who received the AZD1222 COVID-19 vaccine.

This clone has ten or more counts. The rearrangement uses TRBV7-9 and TRBJ1-2; D not certain. Between the trimmed V and J ends, which lost 2 bases and 12 bases, there was a span of 19 bases. The CDR3 spans 14 residues. Germline loops: CDR1 SEHNR, CDR2 FQNEAQ (reference sequence). CDR3 nucleotides: TGTGCCAGCAGCTTATCTGGCTCCCCCCGGATCGACACCTTC. It encodes CASSLSGSPRIDTF.

This chain connects TRBV6-5 to TRBJ1-1; a weak D match, TRBD1 (6 bases). The V gene lost 5 bases and the J gene lost 1 base, with 11 bases spanning the gap. The CDR3 has 14 amino acids. CDR1 MNHEY and CDR2 SVGAGI come from the germline V gene. CDR3: CASSRRGGNTEAFF. DNA of the CDR3: TGTGCCAGCAGTAGAAGGGGGGGGAACACTGAAGCTTTCTTT.

The chain links TRBV21-1 to TRBJ2-1; the D call in the table, TRBD2, was not verified against the DNA. TRBV21-1 is a known pseudogene. This CDR3 is built from 21 residues. CDR3 coding DNA: TGTGCCAGCAGCAAATTGACCGGGGAAGGGACTAGCGGGAAATCCTACAATGAGCAGTTCTTC. This gives the protein CASSKLTGEGTSGKSYNEQFF.

The chain uses TRBV9 and TRBJ1-1; D is possibly TRBD1 (5 bases). Trimming took 0 bases from V and 8 from J, leaving 14 bases between them. The CDR3 runs to 14 residues. Germline assignment: CDR1 SGDLS and CDR2 YYNGEE. The CDR3 region is CASSVVRLGAEAFF. The CDR3 bases are TGTGCCAGCAGCGTAGTCCGTCTAGGGGCGGAAGCTTTCTTT. Full variable domain (outside the CDR3, taken from reference TRBV9 and TRBJ1-1): DSGVTQTPKHLITATGQRVTLRCSPRSGDLSVYWYQQSLDQGLQFLIQYYNGEERAKGNILERFSAQQFPDLHSELNLSSLELGDSALYFCASSVVRLGAEAFFGQGTRLTVV.

The chain's CDR3 is CASSVALVGELFF. The CDR3 coding sequence is TGTGCCAGCAGCGTAGCGCTCGTCGGGGAGCTGTTTTTT. The chain joins TRBV9 to TRBJ2-2; D ambiguous. The CDR3 has 13 residues. Trimming stripped 0 bases from V and 7 bases from J, with 7 bases between. Germline V gives CDR1 SGDLS, CDR2 YYNGEE.

The chain has TRBV11-1 and TRBJ2-3, with 7 bases that match TRBD1. J gave up 0 bases and V 0 bases, and 9 bases lay outside the gene matches. Germline CDR1 and CDR2: SGHAT and FQDESV (reference sequence). The CDR3 has 18 residues. In DNA form, the CDR3 reads TGTGCCAGCAGCTTAGCGATCACCTTAGGGGGCAGCACAGATACGCAGTATTTT. Protein sequence: CASSLAITLGGSTDTQYF.

The chain links TRBV6-6 to TRBJ1-1, with D perhaps matching TRBD1 (5 bases). CDR1 MNHNY and CDR2 SVGAGI come from the germline V gene (reference sequence). V lost 4 bases and J lost 11, with 14 bases in between. This CDR3 has 12 amino acids. CDR3 amino acids: CASSFGTTGAFF. The CDR3 DNA reads as TGTGCCAGCAGTTTTGGGACTACGGGCGCTTTCTTT.

As DNA, the CDR3 is TGTGCCAGCAGCTTAGAGGATTCACCCCTCCACTTT. This gives the protein CASSLEDSPLHF. The rearrangement uses TRBV7-9 and TRBJ1-6; D is uncertain. V was trimmed by 1 base and J by 8 bases, leaving 3 bases between them. Germline CDR1 SEHNR, CDR2 FQNEAQ (reference sequence). The CDR3 sequence is 12 residues long.

The V call is TRBV18, the J call TRBJ2-7; the D is unclear. Germline V gives CDR1 KGHSH, CDR2 LQKENI. This CDR3 is built from 13 residues. V was clipped by 3 bases and J by 2 bases, with 8 bases between them. The CDR3 here is CASSPGGTYEQYF. For the CDR3, the DNA is TGTGCCAGCTCACCCGGCGGTACCTACGAGCAGTACTTC. Filled out from reference TRBV18 and TRBJ2-7, the complete variable domain reads NAGVMQNPRHLVRRRGQEARLRCSPMKGHSHVYWYRQLPEEGLKFMVYLQKENIIDESGMPKERFSAEFPKEGPSILRIQQVVRGDSAAYFCASSPGGTYEQYFGPGTRLTVT.

The chain employs TRBV18 and TRBJ2-7, with D possibly being TRBD1 or TRBD2 (5 bases each). The CDR3 loop spans 13 amino acids. Germline V CDR1 and CDR2: KGHSH, LQKENI. Trimming shortened V by 3 bases and J by 6 bases, and 12 bases separated the two germline ends. CDR3 in DNA: TGTGCCAGCTCACCGTACGGGGCCGGCGAGCAGTACTTC. Its translation is CASSPYGAGEQYF. Combining the CDR3 with reference TRBV18 and TRBJ2-7 gives the whole variable domain NAGVMQNPRHLVRRRGQEARLRCSPMKGHSHVYWYRQLPEEGLKFMVYLQKENIIDESGMPKERFSAEFPKEGPSILRIQQVVRGDSAAYFCASSPYGAGEQYFGPGTRLTVT.

This chain connects TRBV6-5 to TRBJ1-4; 9 bases align to TRBD1. The CDR3 consists of 13 residues. Per the germline V gene, CDR1 is MNHEY and CDR2 is SVGAGI. V shed 6 bases, J shed 12 bases, and the junction held 8 bases outside the gene matches. The CDR3 spells CASSRTGVGELFF. The CDR3 DNA sequence: TGTGCCAGCAGCCGGACAGGGGTGGGGGAACTGTTTTTT.

The CDR3 DNA reads TGTGCCAGCAGCTTAGAAGGGTTCTATGGCTACACCTTC. It yields the protein CASSLEGFYGYTF. V gene TRBV7-2 combines with J gene TRBJ1-2; no firm D call. Per germline, CDR1 SGHTA and CDR2 FQGNSA. The CDR3 runs 13 residues. The V gene lost 1 base and the J gene lost 4 bases, with 7 bases spanning the gap.

This clone came up a few times. The J gene is TRBJ2-2, the V gene TRBV30, with D unresolved. Germline V gene data show CDR1 as GTSNPN and CDR2 as SVGIG (reference sequence). CDR3 length: 13 amino acids. V was trimmed by 2 bases and J by 1 base, leaving 5 bases between them. The CDR3 nucleotides read TGTGCCTGGAGTAGAGGGAACACCGGGGAGCTGTTTTTT. Protein: CAWSRGNTGELFF.

Written as DNA, the CDR3 is TGTGCCAGTAGGACGGGACAGGGTAACACCGGGGAGCTGTTTTTT. Protein sequence: CASRTGQGNTGELFF. The V call is TRBV19, the J call TRBJ2-2; 9 bases agree with TRBD1. Germline trimming cut 6 bases from V and 2 bases from J; bases unmatched to any gene: 4. CDR1 is LNHDA and CDR2 is SQIVND in the germline V gene (reference sequence). The CDR3 runs to 15 residues.

There are a few counts of this clone. The gene calls are TRBV5-1 and TRBJ2-1, with 8 bases that match TRBD2. In germline, CDR1 is SGHRS, CDR2 YFSETQ. V lost 4 bases, J lost 0 bases, and 12 bases stayed unmatched. The CDR3 length is 18 residues. CDR3 DNA: TGCGCCAGCAGCCGGGGGAGCGGGAGCCTTAGCTCCTACAATGAGCAGTTCTTC. Amino acids: CASSRGSGSLSSYNEQFF.

The V and J genes are TRBV19 and TRBJ2-7; D might be TRBD2 (6 bases). The CDR3 length is 15 residues. V was shortened by 3 bases and J by 1 base, with 13 bases between the two germline ends. Germline V CDR1 and CDR2: LNHDA, SQIVND (reference sequence). The CDR3 region has the DNA TGTGCCAGTAGTATTGGGGGGATCGGTTCCTACGAGCAGTACTTC. Protein sequence: CASSIGGIGSYEQYF.

Remarks on this clone: The sample contains more than one DNA sequence encoding this CDR3. The rearrangement uses TRBV19 and TRBJ1-1; 8 positions agree with TRBD1. After removal of 6 bases from V and 5 bases from J, the junction contained 5 bases not matched to a gene. Germline V gene data show CDR1 as LNHDA and CDR2 as SQIVND (reference sequence). This CDR3 spans 13 amino acids. CDR3 region: CASSGQGSTEAFF. The CDR3 DNA reads TGTGCCAGTAGCGGACAGGGAAGTACTGAAGCTTTCTTT.

This chain uses TRBV18 with TRBJ2-5, with 7 bases matching TRBD1. The CDR3 totals 15 residues. Trimming took 3 bases from V and 1 from J; bases not matched to a gene: 5. CDR1 is KGHSH, CDR2 LQKENI, per germline. CDR3: CASSPNRDSQETQYF. The CDR3 bases are TGTGCCAGCTCACCTAACCGGGACAGCCAAGAGACCCAGTACTTC.

The chain combines TRBV20-1 with TRBJ1-6; D call uncertain. With 0 bases removed from V and 7 bases from J, the gap between germline ends came to 1 base. Germline V CDR1 and CDR2: DFQATT, SNEGSKA (reference sequence). CDR3 length: 11 amino acids. This CDR3 is CSARENSPLHF. CDR3 sequence (DNA): TGCAGTGCTAGAGAGAATTCACCCCTCCACTTT.

The V call is TRBV28, the J call TRBJ2-7, with D possibly TRBD2 on 7 matching bases. V gave up 0 bases and J gave up 4 bases, with 13 bases separating them. Germline lookup yields CDR1 MDHEN and CDR2 SYDVKM. This CDR3 has 15 residues. The CDR3 DNA is TGTGCCAGCAGTTTATGGCGGGGGCTGGGGTACGAGCAGTACTTC. Residues: CASSLWRGLGYEQYF.

The V and J genes are TRBV18 and TRBJ1-3, with D uncertain. Germline CDR1 reads KGHSH; CDR2 reads LQKENI. The CDR3 totals 15 residues. The V end was cut by 3 bases, the J end by 0 bases, with 9 bases between. This CDR3 reads CASSPSQNSGNTIYF. In nucleotides, the CDR3 is TGTGCCAGCTCACCCTCCCAGAACTCTGGAAACACCATATATTTT.

CDR3: CASSISPGSSGNTIYF. The CDR3 region has the DNA TGTGCCAGTAGTATCTCCCCAGGATCCTCTGGAAACACCATATATTTT. The chain couples TRBV19 to TRBJ1-3; D call uncertain. This CDR3 comprises 16 residues. The V and J ends lost 3 bases and 0 bases respectively, with 12 bases between them. Germline loops: CDR1 LNHDA, CDR2 SQIVND (reference sequence).

Only one count was recorded for this clone. The chain links TRBV30 to TRBJ1-1; D gene ambiguous. V lost 4 bases to trimming and J lost 1 base, with 7 bases between them. Per the germline V gene, CDR1 is GTSNPN and CDR2 is SVGIG (reference sequence). The length of the CDR3 is 12 residues. The CDR3 DNA follows: TGTGCCTGGATCGAAACGAACACTGAAGCTTTCTTT. Translating gives CAWIETNTEAFF.

CDR3 DNA: TGTGCCAGCAGCTTAGAGGGGACAGCCTACCGAAAACTGTTTTTT. This encodes CASSLEGTAYRKLFF. The V gene is TRBV11-2, the J gene TRBJ1-4; 7 bases map to TRBD1. Germline V gives CDR1 SGHAT, CDR2 FQNNGV. This CDR3 has 15 amino acids. V shed 0 bases and J 10 bases; nucleotides not matched to a gene: 8.

The rearrangement links TRBV19 to TRBJ1-5; TRBD1 is a possible D gene (6 bases). This CDR3 has 14 residues. Germline V gene lookup returns CDR1 LNHDA and CDR2 SQIVND (reference sequence). V lost 8 bases, J lost 4 bases, and 15 bases lay in between. CDR3 sequence (DNA): TGTGCCAGTTCCCCCCAGGGGTTAAATCAGCCCCAGCATTTT. Amino acids: CASSPQGLNQPQHF.

The CDR3 region has the DNA TGTGCCAGCAGCCAAGGGATTAACACTGAAGCTTTCTTT. Its translation: CASSQGINTEAFF. The rearrangement joins TRBV4-2 to TRBJ1-1; D gene ambiguous. With 1 base removed from V and 2 bases from J, the gap between germline ends came to 5 bases. The germline CDR1 and CDR2 sequences are LGHNA and YNFKEQ. The CDR3 length is 13 residues.